Sequencing of this TCR beta chain was carried out in a study of radiotherapy plus CTLA-4 blockade in lung cancer. Study-level findings and limits: Early clonal dynamics of blood T cells, together with interferon-beta, were reported as the best response predictor.

The repertoire was sequenced with immunoSEQ multiplex PCR; TCRdb's copy has only in-frame clones and lacks some. Of 30,000 to 40,000 clones listed, over 70% are singletons. Chemo-refractory metastatic non-small-cell lung cancer patients underwent focal radiation alongside CTLA-4 blockade with ipilimumab. CDR1 MNHEY and CDR2 SMNVEV come from the germline V gene (reference sequence). V was trimmed by 2 bases and J by 2 bases, leaving 10 bases between them. The CDR3 is made up of 14 amino acids. In the case of this clone: Its antigen is unidentified.

This TCR was recovered from a human donor with non-small cell lung cancer that progressed on radiotherapy plus ipilimumab. Sequencing was performed on peripheral blood, taken from a patient treated with radiotherapy plus ipilimumab. This chain connects TRBV27 to TRBJ2-7; maybe TRBD1 (5 bases). The chain's CDR3 is CASSLKGAAYEQYF. CDR3 coding DNA: TGTGCCAGCAGTTTAAAAGGGGCTGCCTACGAGCAGTACTTC.